These 15 T cell receptor beta chains originate from one sample sequenced in a study of T cells in Graves' hyperthyroidism and ophthalmopathy. TCR beta CDR3 sequences were amplified from RNA transcripts. Researchers ran a first-round RT-PCR on the TCR CDR3 using the HTBI primer set. TCRdb passed the multiplex PCR reads through MiXCR, listing each CDR3 protein once. The top ten clones hold 18% of a sample with about 560,000 distinct CDR3 sequences, 15% to 20% of them seen once. The sample consisted of blood. The receptor source for this set is a woman in her late teens or twenties with Graves' hyperthyroidism.

The genes are TRBV29-1 and TRBJ2-7; possibly TRBD1 or TRBD2 for D (6 bases each). V gave up 0 bases and J gave up 3 bases, with 18 bases separating them. CDR3 length: 16 amino acids. Per the germline V gene, CDR1 is SQVTM and CDR2 is ANQGSEA. DNA of the CDR3: TGCAGCGTTGAAGAGGGTCCCAGGGGACTGTTCTACGAGCAGTACTTC. This sequence encodes CSVEEGPRGLFYEQYF.

CDR3 coding DNA: TGTGCCAGCAGCCATACAAGTGGGGGGAGCTCCTACAATGAGCAGTTCTTC. It codes for CASSHTSGGSSYNEQFF. The rearrangement joins TRBV3-1 to TRBJ2-1; possibly TRBD2 for D (6 bases). Per the germline V gene, CDR1 is LGHDT and CDR2 is YNNKEL (reference sequence). This CDR3 has 17 residues. Trimming took off 3 bases at V and 0 bases at J, with 15 bases between the two ends.

At least ten counts were recorded for this clonotype. The chain combines TRBV3-1 with TRBJ2-4, with D possibly TRBD2 on 6 matching bases. The germline gives CDR1 LGHDT, CDR2 YNNKEL (reference sequence). The CDR3 runs 18 residues. Deletions cut 0 bases from V and 0 bases from J, with 15 bases between. CDR3 in DNA: TGTGCCAGCAGCCAAGAGGTGGGAGGACGCCTAGCCAAAAACATTCAGTACTTC. It specifies CASSQEVGGRLAKNIQYF.

The V call is TRBV10-3, the J call TRBJ2-3; D possibly corresponds to TRBD2 (5 bases). The CDR3 length is 12 residues. V was shortened by 4 bases and J by 5 bases, with 7 bases between the two germline ends. Germline lookup yields CDR1 ENHRY and CDR2 SYGVKD. CDR3 DNA: TGTGCCATCAGTGGTCGGGGAGATACGCAGTATTTT. Its translation is CAISGRGDTQYF.

This chain's CDR3 is CASSPTGGSLDEQFF. CDR3 DNA: TGTGCCAGCTCACCAACAGGGGGGTCCCTCGATGAGCAGTTCTTC. V and J are TRBV18 and TRBJ2-1; 8 bases agree with TRBD1. V shed 2 bases and J 8 bases; nucleotides not matched to a gene: 8. The germline CDR1 and CDR2 sequences are KGHSH and LQKENI. This CDR3 region has 15 residues.

This clonotype showed up many times. The chain couples TRBV7-2 to TRBJ2-7; either TRBD1 or TRBD2 may fit D (5 bases each). Germline V gives CDR1 SGHTA, CDR2 FQGNSA. This CDR3 contains 13 residues. V was shortened by 6 bases and J by 6 bases, with 15 bases between the two germline ends. This CDR3 is CASRGVEAREQYF. CDR3 bases: TGTGCCAGCAGGGGGGTTGAGGCCCGCGAGCAGTACTTC.

In this sample, this clonotype turned up a few times. The rearrangement links TRBV5-1 to TRBJ1-6, with D unresolved. Trimming removed 0 bases from V and 10 bases from J, with 8 bases in between. This CDR3 region has 13 residues. Germline CDR1 is SGHRS and CDR2 is YFSETQ. In DNA form, the CDR3 reads TGCGCCAGCAGCTTGGAGTACGGGTCACCCCTCCACTTT. Protein: CASSLEYGSPLHF.

This clonotype was detected only a few times. The chain recombines TRBV7-9 with TRBJ1-1; 11 positions match TRBD1. The germline gives CDR1 SEHNR, CDR2 FQNEAQ (reference sequence). This CDR3 region has 18 residues. Germline trimming cut 5 bases from V and 6 bases from J; bases unmatched to any gene: 17. The CDR3 DNA follows: TGTGCCAGCAGCCATCGGACAGGGGGCCCGGCGGGGGTCGCTGAAGCTTTCTTT. Translating gives CASSHRTGGPAGVAEAFF.

This clonotype has only a few counts. V and J are TRBV20-1 and TRBJ1-1; 7 bases are a match to TRBD1. This CDR3 has 13 amino acids. V shed 3 bases and J 3 bases; nucleotides not matched to a gene: 4. CDR1 and CDR2 (germline): DFQATT, SNEGSKA (reference sequence). This CDR3 is CSAREGADTEAFF. The CDR3, as DNA: TGCAGTGCTAGGGAGGGGGCGGACACTGAAGCTTTCTTT.

This clonotype was recorded a few times. The V and J genes are TRBV3-1 and TRBJ1-5; 10 nucleotides match TRBD1. J gave up 11 bases and V 3 bases, and 13 bases lay outside the gene matches. The CDR3 covers 16 residues. Germline CDR1 is LGHDT and CDR2 is YNNKEL (reference sequence). The CDR3 bases are TGTGCCAGCAGCCAGCGACAGGGGGCTGGATTAGTCGCCCAGCATTTT. It yields the protein CASSQRQGAGLVAQHF.

This clonotype was counted ten times or more. The gene calls are TRBV20-1 and TRBJ1-6; 7 bases align to TRBD1. CDR3 length: 14 amino acids. Looked up from germline, CDR1 is DFQATT and CDR2 is SNEGSKA (reference sequence). The junction had 7 bases not matched to a gene; V was cut back by 6 bases and J by 5 bases. The CDR3 DNA reads as TGCAGTGCCACAGGGGAGGCCGATAATTCACCCCTCCACTTT. Translating gives CSATGEADNSPLHF.

This clonotype has a handful of counts. The chain combines TRBV20-1 with TRBJ1-2; D perhaps matches TRBD1 (6 bases). This CDR3 contains 13 residues. V was cut by 5 bases and J by 2 bases, with 12 bases left in between. The germline gives CDR1 DFQATT, CDR2 SNEGSKA (reference sequence). CDR3 loop: CSASPDSNYGYTF. DNA of the CDR3: TGCAGTGCTTCCCCGGACAGCAACTATGGCTACACCTTC.

In this sample, this clonotype turned up a few times. The rearrangement uses TRBV6-2 or TRBV6-3 and TRBJ2-5; 8 bases agree with TRBD1. Germline V CDR1 and CDR2: MNHEY, SVGEGT. CDR3 size: 16 residues. The J segment lost 4 bases and the V segment lost 5 bases, leaving 12 bases of the junction unmatched. CDR3 sequence (DNA): TGTGCCAGCAGTGCCGCAACAGGGGGTGTACTAGAGACCCAGTACTTC. Its protein product is CASSAATGGVLETQYF.

The chain joins TRBV5-5 to TRBJ1-3; D ambiguous. Looked up from germline, CDR1 is SGHKS and CDR2 is YYEKEE (reference sequence). Trimming removed 2 bases from V and 0 bases from J, with 9 bases in between. The CDR3 runs to 15 residues. CDR3 coding DNA: TGTGCCAGCAGCTTCGACTACCCCTCTGGAAACACCATATATTTT. This encodes CASSFDYPSGNTIYF.

This clonotype occurred many times. J is TRBJ2-1 and V is TRBV27; 8 bases match TRBD2. Trimming removed 7 bases from V and 4 bases from J; junction bases left unmatched: 12. CDR3 size: 16 residues. The germline CDR1 and CDR2 sequences are MNHEY and SMNVEV (reference sequence). CDR3 loop: CASTPRGGMLYNEQFF. The CDR3 DNA is TGTGCCAGCACCCCACGGGGGGGCATGTTATACAATGAGCAGTTCTTC.